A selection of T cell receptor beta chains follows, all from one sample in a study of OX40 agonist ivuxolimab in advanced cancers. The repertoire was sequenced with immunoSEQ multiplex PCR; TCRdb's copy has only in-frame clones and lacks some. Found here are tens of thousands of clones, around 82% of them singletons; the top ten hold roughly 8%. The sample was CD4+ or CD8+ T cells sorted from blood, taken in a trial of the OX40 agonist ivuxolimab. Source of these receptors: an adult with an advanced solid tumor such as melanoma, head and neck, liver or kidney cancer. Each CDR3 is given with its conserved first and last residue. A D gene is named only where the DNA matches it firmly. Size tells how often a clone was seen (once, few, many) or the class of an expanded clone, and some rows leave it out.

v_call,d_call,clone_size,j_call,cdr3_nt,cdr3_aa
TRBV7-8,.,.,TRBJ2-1,TGTGCCAGCAGCAACCGCCGGGACTCCTACAATGAGCAGTTCTTC,CASSNRRDSYNEQFF
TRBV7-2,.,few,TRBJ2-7,TGTGCCAGCAGCCCGGGCCCCTACGAGCAGTACTTC,CASSPGPYEQYF
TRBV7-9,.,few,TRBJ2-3,TGTGCCAGCAGCTCAGGCGGAGTTCGCACAGATACGCAGTATTTT,CASSSGGVRTDTQYF
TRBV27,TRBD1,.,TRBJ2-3,TGTGCCAGCGCGAGGGACAGGGGGGAAACAGATACGCAGTATTTT,CASARDRGETDTQYF
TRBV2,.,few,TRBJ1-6,TGTGCCAGCAGAAACGGAGATAATTCACCCCTCCACTTT,CASRNGDNSPLHF
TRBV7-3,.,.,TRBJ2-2,TGTGCCAGCAGCCCTGGGACTTACACCGGGGAGCTGTTTTTT,CASSPGTYTGELFF
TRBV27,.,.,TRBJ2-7,TGTGCCAGCCAATCTTCCGTAAGCTCCTACGAGCAGTACTTC,CASQSSVSSYEQYF
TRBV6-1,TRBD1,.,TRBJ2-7,TGTGCCAGCAGTCGGACAGGGACCGAGCAGTACTTC,CASSRTGTEQYF
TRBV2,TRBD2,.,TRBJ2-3,TGTGCCAGCAGTCAGACTAGCGGGAGCACAGATACGCAGTATTTT,CASSQTSGSTDTQYF
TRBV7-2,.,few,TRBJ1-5,TGTGCCAGCAGCTTAAGAGTCGGGACGCGGCAGCCCCAGCATTTT,CASSLRVGTRQPQHF
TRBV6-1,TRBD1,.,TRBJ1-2,TGTGCCAGCAGCGTCGACAGGGGAAGCTATGGCTACACCTTC,CASSVDRGSYGYTF
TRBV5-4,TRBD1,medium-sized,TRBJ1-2,TGTGCCAGCAGCGCGGGACAGGTCTATGGCTACACCTTC,CASSAGQVYGYTF
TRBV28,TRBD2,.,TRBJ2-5,TGTGCCAGCAGTTCCTTAGCGGGAGGCGGAGAGACCCAGTACTTC,CASSSLAGGGETQYF
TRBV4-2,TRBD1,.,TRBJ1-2,TGTGCCAGCAGCTTGGGCAGGGGGGTGGACTATGGCTACACCTTC,CASSLGRGVDYGYTF
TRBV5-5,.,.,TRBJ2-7,TGTGCCAGCAGCGGGGCCTCCTACGAGCAGTACTTC,CASSGASYEQYF
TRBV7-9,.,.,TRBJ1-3,TGTGCCAGCAGCTCCCTCTTTCGCTCTGGAAACACCATATATTTT,CASSSLFRSGNTIYF
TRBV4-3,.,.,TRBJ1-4,TGCGCCAGCAGCCAAGATGGGGTAAATGAAAAACTGTTTTTT,CASSQDGVNEKLFF
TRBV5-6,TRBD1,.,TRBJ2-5,TGTGCCAGCAGTCAGGACAGGGGGTGGGAGACCCAGTACTTC,CASSQDRGWETQYF
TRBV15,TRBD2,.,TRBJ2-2,TGTGCCACCAGCAGGGTCTCAGGGACTAGCCTCCTCACCGGGGAGCTGTTTTTT,CATSRVSGTSLLTGELFF
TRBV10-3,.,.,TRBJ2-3,TGTGCCATCAGTGTTCCCCCCCAGGGGGGGGCCCCAGATACGCAGTATTTT,CAISVPPQGGAPDTQYF
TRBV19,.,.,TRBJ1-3,TGTGCCAGTTTGAGACCGACAGGCGGAAACACCATATATTTT,CASLRPTGGNTIYF
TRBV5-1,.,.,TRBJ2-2,TGCGCCAGCAGCTTGGTTCGGGCAGAACTTACCGGGGAGCTGTTTTTT,CASSLVRAELTGELFF
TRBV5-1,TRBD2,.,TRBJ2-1,TGCGCCAGCAGCTTTACACTAGCGGGGGCAAACAATGAGCAGTTCTTC,CASSFTLAGANNEQFF
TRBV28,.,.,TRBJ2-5,TGTGCCAGCAGTCCCGGTTGGGGGCAAGAGACCCAGTACTTC,CASSPGWGQETQYF
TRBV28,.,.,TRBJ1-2,TGTGCCAGCAGTTTAACAGGGATCTATGGCTACACCTTC,CASSLTGIYGYTF
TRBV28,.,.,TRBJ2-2,TGTGCCAGCAGTCAACCGAACACCGGGGAGCTGTTTTTT,CASSQPNTGELFF
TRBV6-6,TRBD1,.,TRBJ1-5,TGTGCCAGCAGTTCCCCGGACAGGATGGGGAATCAGCCCCAGCATTTT,CASSSPDRMGNQPQHF
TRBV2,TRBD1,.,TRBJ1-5,TGTGCCAGCAGCTTACAGGGGCTGGTGAATCAGCCCCAGCATTTT,CASSLQGLVNQPQHF
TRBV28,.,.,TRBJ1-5,TGTGCCAGCAGTCCCTCGGCGAAGGCCCAGCATTTT,CASSPSAKAQHF
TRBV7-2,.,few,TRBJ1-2,TGTGCCAGCAGCCTAGGGACGTATGGCTACACCTTC,CASSLGTYGYTF
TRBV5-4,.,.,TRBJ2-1,TGTGCCAGCAGCTTGGGCGGAGCAGACAATGAGCAGTTCTTC,CASSLGGADNEQFF
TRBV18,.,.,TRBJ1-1,TGTGCCAGCTCACCCGGAGCGGGGATGGGCACTGAAGCTTTCTTT,CASSPGAGMGTEAFF
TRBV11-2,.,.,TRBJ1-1,TGTGCCAGCAGCTTAGAGGTTCTGAACACTGAAGCTTTCTTT,CASSLEVLNTEAFF
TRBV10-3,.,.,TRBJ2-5,TGTGCCATCAGTGACGGAGGAGGCCAAGAGACCCAGTACTTC,CAISDGGGQETQYF
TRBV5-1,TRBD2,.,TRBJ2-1,TGCGCCAGCAGCTTGGTAGCGGGGTCCTACAATGAGCAGTTCTTC,CASSLVAGSYNEQFF
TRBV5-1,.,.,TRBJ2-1,TGCGCCAGCAGCTTGGGGGGCCCCCATCGGAATGAGCAGTTCTTC,CASSLGGPHRNEQFF
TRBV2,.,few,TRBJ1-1,TGTGCCAGCTCTCCCGGGACTGAAGCTTTCTTT,CASSPGTEAFF
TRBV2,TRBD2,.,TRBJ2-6,TGTGCCAGCAGCGCTATACCGGGACTAGCGAACTCTGGGGCCAACGTCCTGACTTTC,CASSAIPGLANSGANVLTF
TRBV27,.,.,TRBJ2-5,TGTGCCAGCGCACCGAGGGGAGAGACCCAGTACTTC,CASAPRGETQYF
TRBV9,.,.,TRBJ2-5,TGTGCCAGCAGCGTAGATTGGGGCCAGCAAGAGACCCAGTACTTC,CASSVDWGQQETQYF
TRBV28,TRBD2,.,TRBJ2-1,TGTGCCAGCAGTTACGCCCCCCCCCTACTAGCGGGAACGGGAAATGAGCAGTTCTTC,CASSYAPPLLAGTGNEQFF
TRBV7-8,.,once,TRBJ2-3,TGTGCCAGCAGCTTAGTGAGAGATACGCAGTATTTT,CASSLVRDTQYF
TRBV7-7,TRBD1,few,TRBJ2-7,TGTGCCAGCAGCACGGACAGGGCCAACGAGCAGTACTTC,CASSTDRANEQYF
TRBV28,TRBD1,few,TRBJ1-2,TGTGCCAGCAGTCTGACTCTTACAGGGGGCTGGGGCTACACCTTC,CASSLTLTGGWGYTF
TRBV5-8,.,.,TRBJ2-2,TGTGCCAGCAGCTTGACCGGCGTACACTACACCGGGGAGCTGTTTTTT,CASSLTGVHYTGELFF
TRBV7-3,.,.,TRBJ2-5,TGTGCCAGCAGCTTAAACCCCCTTGGCGGGGAAGAGACCCAGTACTTC,CASSLNPLGGEETQYF
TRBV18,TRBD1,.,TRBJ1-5,TGTGCCAGCTCATTAACAGGGGACGAGCAGCCCCAGCATTTT,CASSLTGDEQPQHF
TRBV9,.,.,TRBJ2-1,TGTGCCAGCAGCGTAGCGAGCGGGCCTACCCCCAATGAGCAGTTCTTC,CASSVASGPTPNEQFF
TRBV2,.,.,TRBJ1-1,TGTGCCAGCGAAGGGGGAGTCGCCACTGAAGCTTTCTTT,CASEGGVATEAFF